This TCR beta chain was documented in a study of shared clonotypes between healthy human individuals. Findings and limits, study-wide: Unshared clonotypes carried lower generation probabilities than those common to all four donors. Rarefaction demonstrated incomplete sorted-subset sequencing despite large depth.

Germline V gene data show CDR1 as SGHDN and CDR2 as FVKESK. Trimming took off 0 bases at V and 0 bases at J, with 5 bases between the two ends. The CDR3 totals 15 residues. TCRdb's copy holds only in-frame clones and misses some; the assay was immunoSEQ multiplex PCR. In the table there are hundreds of thousands of clones, approximately 95% of which are singletons. On this clone: Its specificity is not known.

Positively selected for CCR7, the CD45RO-negative cells used as naive CD8 cells excluded terminally differentiated effector memory CD45RA+ cells. The sample comprised naive CD8+ T cells sorted from blood. This chain joins TRBV14 and TRBJ2-2; D is undetermined. The receptor was isolated from a woman aged 25 to 45 in good health. CDR3 in amino acids: CASSQDAPNTGELFF. CDR3 DNA: TGTGCCAGCAGCCAAGACGCCCCGAACACCGGGGAGCTGTTTTTT.